The TCR beta chain under discussion was sequenced for a study of T cell clonality in common variable immunodeficiency. Study conclusions and caveats: Shared TCRbeta clones were fewer between CVID subjects than controls.

Heparinized whole blood, roughly 4.5 to 8 ml, came from each donor. This table comes from immunoSEQ multiplex PCR, and its TCRdb copy is limited to in-frame clones, with some not included. This sample has some 52,000 clones, each found more than once. At least ten counts were recorded for this clone. The antigen is not known. This TCR came from a person between 18 and 75 years old in good health. Input material: peripheral blood mononuclear cells.

Here the CDR3 reads CASSPGLPNTGELFF. The part of the CDR3 DNA that was read is TGTGCCAGCAGCCCGGGACTACCGAACACCGGGGAG. The V call is TRBV5-4, the J call TRBJ2-2, with 7 bases matching TRBD2. Read coverage stops 3 residues before the CDR3 terminus; the germline J gene supplies the remainder. Germline loops: CDR1 SGHNT, CDR2 YYREEE (reference sequence). The CDR3 loop spans 15 amino acids. V trimming: 4 bases; J trimming: 0 bases; junction bases outside the gene matches: 3.